The rows below give T cell receptor beta chains drawn from one sample of a study of T-cell reconstitution after alpha-beta-depleted transplantation in children. TCRdb re-analysed the PCR reads in MiXCR, keeping a single row per CDR3 protein. The repertoire holds about 540,000 distinct CDR3 sequences, with roughly 18% as singletons. Sequencing was performed on PBMCs from the stem cell graft donor, taken from the stem cell graft. All receptors derive from a human donor who donated a stem cell graft to a child with acute lymphoblastic leukemia. The CDR3 runs from the conserved cysteine through the conserved F or W. Fields, in order: CDR3 length, V gene, CDR3 protein.

len: 11; v_gene: TRBV20-1; CDR3aa: CSARTVNEQFF
len: 15; v_gene: TRBV9; CDR3aa: CASSVEQGGTYEQYF
len: 15; v_gene: TRBV5-6; CDR3aa: CASSVDWTGGNGYTF
len: 16; v_gene: TRBV5-6; CDR3aa: CASSSSGTPNTGELFF
len: 16; v_gene: TRBV12-3/TRBV12-4; CDR3aa: CASSWTGPLVITEAFF
len: 13; v_gene: TRBV6-5; CDR3aa: CASSYSEGKELFF
len: 14; v_gene: TRBV6-1; CDR3aa: CASSTGQDNQPQHF
len: 17; v_gene: TRBV6-1; CDR3aa: CASRNQDRGHGRREQYF
len: 13; v_gene: TRBV15; CDR3aa: CATSRRVDQWQYF
len: 15; v_gene: TRBV12-3/TRBV12-4; CDR3aa: CASSSPGGINYGYTF
len: 13; v_gene: TRBV12-3/TRBV12-4; CDR3aa: CASSRDDPDTQYF
len: 14; v_gene: TRBV4-1; CDR3aa: CASSQDYLNYEQYF
len: 15; v_gene: TRBV20-1; CDR3aa: CSATGQTANTGELFF
len: 14; v_gene: TRBV7-9; CDR3aa: CASRSTRAGYEQYF
len: 13; v_gene: TRBV6-6; CDR3aa: CASSSGGPDTQYF
len: 15; v_gene: TRBV20-1; CDR3aa: CSAFLMGPGTYEQYF
len: 16; v_gene: TRBV7-2; CDR3aa: CASTPPGGAGANVLTF
len: 14; v_gene: TRBV29-1; CDR3aa: CSVVTGSSNQPQHF
len: 14; v_gene: TRBV4-2; CDR3aa: CASSQDPDSSGYTF
len: 14; v_gene: TRBV5-1; CDR3aa: CASSLGAGPREQYF
len: 15; v_gene: TRBV29-1; CDR3aa: CSVEEGREVYNEQFF
len: 12; v_gene: TRBV2; CDR3aa: CASSEWVREQFF
len: 18; v_gene: TRBV5-5; CDR3aa: CASSSMTGGVIMNTEAFF
len: 16; v_gene: TRBV19; CDR3aa: CASSIWGGTINNEQFF
len: 14; v_gene: TRBV15; CDR3aa: CATSRGEGTYGYTF
len: 15; v_gene: TRBV11-2; CDR3aa: CASSQIETPFYEQYF
len: 16; v_gene: TRBV5-1; CDR3aa: CASSLGGGSSTDTQYF
len: 11; v_gene: TRBV5-4; CDR3aa: CASRGEETQYF
len: 12; v_gene: TRBV18; CDR3aa: CASSPWEETQYF
len: 16; v_gene: TRBV25-1; CDR3aa: CASSDPTSGRANEQFF
len: 14; v_gene: TRBV10-2; CDR3aa: CASKVVLAGGPQYF
len: 15; v_gene: TRBV9; CDR3aa: CASSVGTGGYTEAFF
len: 13; v_gene: TRBV2; CDR3aa: CASKAGSNQPQHF